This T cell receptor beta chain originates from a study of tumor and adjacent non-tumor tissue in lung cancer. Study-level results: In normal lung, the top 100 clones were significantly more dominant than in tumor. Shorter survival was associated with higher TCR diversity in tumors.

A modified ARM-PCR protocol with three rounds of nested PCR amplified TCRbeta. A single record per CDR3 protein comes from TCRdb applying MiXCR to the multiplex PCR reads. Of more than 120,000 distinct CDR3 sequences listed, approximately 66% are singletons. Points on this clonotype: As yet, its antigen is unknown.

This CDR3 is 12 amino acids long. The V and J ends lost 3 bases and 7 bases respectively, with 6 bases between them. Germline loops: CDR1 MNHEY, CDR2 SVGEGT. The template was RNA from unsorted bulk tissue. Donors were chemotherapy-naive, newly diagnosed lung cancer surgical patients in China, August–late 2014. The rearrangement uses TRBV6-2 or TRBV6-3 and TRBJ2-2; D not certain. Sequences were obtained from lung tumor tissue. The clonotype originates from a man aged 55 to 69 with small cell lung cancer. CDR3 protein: CASSYVGGELFF. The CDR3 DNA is TGTGCCAGCAGTTATGTGGGCGGGGAGCTGTTTTTT.